The rows below give T cell receptor beta chains drawn from one sample of a study of shared clonotypes between healthy human individuals. Data came from immunoSEQ multiplex PCR; TCRdb stores just in-frame clones and leaves some out. Here the sample spans over 800,000 clones, 85% to 95% being singletons. The sequencing sample was made of naive CD8+ T cells sorted from blood. The origin of the receptors is a man younger than 40 in good health. Both conserved end residues are part of each CDR3. Fields, in order: V gene, J gene, D gene, CDR3 length, clone size, CDR3 DNA, CDR3 protein. A D gene is named only where the DNA matches it firmly. Size tells how often a clone was seen (once, few, many) or the class of an expanded clone, and some rows leave it out.

TRBV4-1	TRBJ2-3	-	18	-	TGCGCCAGCAGCCAAACGTCCAACTACGTAACTAGCACAGATACGCAGTATTTT	CASSQTSNYVTSTDTQYF
TRBV5-1	TRBJ2-2	TRBD2	16	-	TGCGCCAGCAGCTTCCCTAGCGGATCGAACACCGGGGAGCTGTTTTTT	CASSFPSGSNTGELFF
TRBV28	TRBJ1-5	-	14	-	TGTGCCAGCATTGTCGCAGAAAGCGATCAGCCCCAGCATTTT	CASIVAESDQPQHF
TRBV28	TRBJ2-7	-	17	-	TGTGCCAGCAGTTTCGGACCGGGAACTCATGATATGTACGAGCAGTACTTC	CASSFGPGTHDMYEQYF
TRBV7-2	TRBJ2-2	TRBD2	15	-	TGTGCCAGCAGCTGGACTAGCGGGGCCACCGGGGAGCTGTTTTTT	CASSWTSGATGELFF
TRBV11-2	TRBJ2-7	-	14	-	TGTGCCAGCAGCTTAGGGGCAGGGTCCTACGAGCAGTACTTC	CASSLGAGSYEQYF
TRBV27	TRBJ2-1	-	14	-	TGTGCCAGCAGCGGGAGCGGAACCTACAATGAGCAGTTCTTC	CASSGSGTYNEQFF
TRBV19	TRBJ1-1	TRBD1	13	-	TGTGCCAGTAACGACAGGGTTTGGACTGAAGCTTTCTTT	CASNDRVWTEAFF
TRBV10-3	TRBJ2-7	-	14	-	TGTGCCATCAGTGTAGAGACAGTAACCTACGAGCAGTACTTC	CAISVETVTYEQYF
TRBV9	TRBJ2-1	TRBD2	14	-	TGTGCCAGCAGCGTAGGCGGGAGGTACAATGAGCAGTTCTTC	CASSVGGRYNEQFF
TRBV28	TRBJ2-7	-	15	-	TGTGCCAGCAGTTATCGAGGGCGTACCAACTACGAGCAGTACTTC	CASSYRGRTNYEQYF
TRBV9	TRBJ2-1	TRBD1	15	once	TGTGCCAGCAGCGTAGGACAGGGGGCCTACAATGAGCAGTTCTTC	CASSVGQGAYNEQFF
TRBV27	TRBJ2-3	TRBD2	15	-	TGTGCCAGCAGTTTACCCCCTAGCGGGAGAGATACGCAGTATTTT	CASSLPPSGRDTQYF
TRBV5-6	TRBJ2-3	-	16	once	TGTGCCAGCAGCTTTCAGGGGTCCCCTAGCACAGATACGCAGTATTTT	CASSFQGSPSTDTQYF
TRBV7-9	TRBJ2-1	TRBD2	18	once	TGTGCCAGCAACCCCGGGCCGGGAGGGACTAGCGCAAACAATGAGCAGTTCTTC	CASNPGPGGTSANNEQFF
TRBV7-9	TRBJ1-1	-	17	-	TGTGCCAGCAGCTCCCCGAGTTCCCGGACAGCGAACACTGAAGCTTTCTTT	CASSSPSSRTANTEAFF
TRBV4-2	TRBJ1-2	-	13	few	TGTGCCAGCAGCCCCGAATCGGCATCCGGCTACACCTTC	CASSPESASGYTF
TRBV20-1	TRBJ2-5	-	10	once	TGCAGTGGGAGGTCCGAGGCCCAGTACTTC	CSGRSEAQYF
TRBV4-1	TRBJ2-7	-	14	-	TGCGCCAGCAGCTACGGGACCTCAGGCTACGAGCAGTACTTC	CASSYGTSGYEQYF
TRBV9	TRBJ2-5	-	13	-	TGTGCCAGCAGCGTATGGGGAGGAGAGACCCAGTACTTC	CASSVWGGETQYF
TRBV7-7	TRBJ2-2	-	13	-	TGTGCTAGCAGCTCCAGGGGGGCAGGGGAGCTGTTTTTT	CASSSRGAGELFF
TRBV28	TRBJ2-7	TRBD1	12	few	TGTGCCAGCAATAGACAGGGGTACGAGCAGTACTTC	CASNRQGYEQYF
TRBV5-1	TRBJ2-1	TRBD1	17	-	TGCGCCAGCAGCCTGGAGGGTGGGACAGGGTACTACAATGAGCAGTTCTTC	CASSLEGGTGYYNEQFF
TRBV7-9	TRBJ2-3	-	14	-	TGTGCCAGCAGCCTAGAGCTGAGGCCAGATACGCAGTATTTT	CASSLELRPDTQYF
TRBV29-1	TRBJ2-1	-	13	-	TGCAGCGTTGTCAGGGCCTCCTACAATGAGCAGTTCTTC	CSVVRASYNEQFF
TRBV7-2	TRBJ2-3	TRBD2	17	-	TGTGCCAGCAGCTTAGTCCGCTTACTAGCGGGGTCAGATACGCAGTATTTT	CASSLVRLLAGSDTQYF
TRBV6-1	TRBJ2-7	TRBD1	15	-	TGTGCCAGCAGTGAAGTCCGGGGACAGTGGGACGAGCAGTACTTC	CASSEVRGQWDEQYF